These 6 T cell receptor beta chains were all obtained from the same sample, sequenced in a study of post-analysis software for immune sequencing data. The study, taken as a whole, reports: When patients were compared with controls, four to six TRBV segments were more frequent, TRBV5-6, TRBV5-1 and TRBV20-1 among them.

Libraries were made from TCR beta cDNA, and they carried unique molecular identifiers. TCRdb re-called the PCR reads with MiXCR, one entry per CDR3 protein. The data contain roughly 400,000 distinct CDR3 sequences, about 40% of them singletons. Their recognized antigens are unknown. The sequencing sample was made of blood. The receptors were gathered from a girl aged 2-9 years with multiple sclerosis.

The rearrangement joins TRBV7-9 to TRBJ2-3, with 7 bases identical to TRBD2. The V gene's germline CDR1 is SEHNR and CDR2 FQNEAQ (reference sequence). V shed 2 bases and J 3 bases; nucleotides not matched to a gene: 8. CDR3 length equals 16 residues. In DNA, the CDR3 is TGTGCCAGCAGCTTATCTGGCGGGAGTCTAACAGATACGCAGTATTTT. Its translation: CASSLSGGSLTDTQYF. Looking up the rest from reference TRBV7-9 and TRBJ2-3 gives the full variable domain: DTGVSQNPRHKITKRGQNVTFRCDPISEHNRLYWYRQTLGQGPEFLTYFQNEAQLEKSRLLSDRFSAERPKGSFSTLEIQRTEQGDSAMYLCASSLSGGSLTDTQYFGPGTRLTVL.

The V call is TRBV2, the J call TRBJ1-1; D is uncertain. The CDR3 consists of 12 residues. The V and J ends lost 7 bases and 6 bases respectively, with 12 bases between them. Germline values: CDR1 SNHLY, CDR2 FYNNEI. The CDR3 DNA sequence: TGTGCCAGCATCCCGTTCGGGGCTGAAGCTTTCTTT. Amino acid sequence: CASIPFGAEAFF.

V is TRBV11-2 and J is TRBJ2-7, with D unresolved. Trimming shortened V by 1 base and J by 0 bases, and 10 bases separated the two germline ends. The CDR3 spans 15 residues. Germline values: CDR1 SGHAT, CDR2 FQNNGV. The CDR3 region has the DNA TGTGCCAGCAGCTTAGTGGACGGTGACTCCTACGAGCAGTACTTC. Translation: CASSLVDGDSYEQYF.

The V and J genes are TRBV4-1 and TRBJ2-7; D possibly uses TRBD1 or TRBD2 (6 bases each). Trimming shortened V by 1 base and J by 2 bases, and 12 bases separated the two germline ends. CDR1 and CDR2 from the germline V gene are MGHRA and YSYEKL. CDR3 length equals 15 residues. CDR3 loop: CASSQGGAGAYEQYF. The CDR3 region has the DNA TGCGCCAGCAGCCAAGGGGGGGCAGGGGCCTACGAGCAGTACTTC.

This clonotype was recorded a few times. The rearrangement joins TRBV7-3 to TRBJ1-6; D is unclear. There are 14 residues in the CDR3. The ends were cut back, 2 bases at V and 5 bases at J, with 7 bases in the middle. Germline V gene lookup returns CDR1 SGHTA and CDR2 FQGTGA. CDR3 region: CASSLYSHNSPLHF. CDR3 bases: TGTGCCAGCAGCTTATACAGCCATAATTCACCCCTCCACTTT.

The rearrangement links TRBV27 to TRBJ2-4; D call uncertain. Germline V gives CDR1 MNHEY, CDR2 SMNVEV (reference sequence). The CDR3 spans 15 residues. V lost 3 bases to trimming and J lost 4 bases, with 13 bases between them. The CDR3 region is CASSLTSPTKNIQYF. The CDR3 DNA follows: TGTGCCAGCAGTTTGACTTCCCCAACTAAAAACATTCAGTACTTC.